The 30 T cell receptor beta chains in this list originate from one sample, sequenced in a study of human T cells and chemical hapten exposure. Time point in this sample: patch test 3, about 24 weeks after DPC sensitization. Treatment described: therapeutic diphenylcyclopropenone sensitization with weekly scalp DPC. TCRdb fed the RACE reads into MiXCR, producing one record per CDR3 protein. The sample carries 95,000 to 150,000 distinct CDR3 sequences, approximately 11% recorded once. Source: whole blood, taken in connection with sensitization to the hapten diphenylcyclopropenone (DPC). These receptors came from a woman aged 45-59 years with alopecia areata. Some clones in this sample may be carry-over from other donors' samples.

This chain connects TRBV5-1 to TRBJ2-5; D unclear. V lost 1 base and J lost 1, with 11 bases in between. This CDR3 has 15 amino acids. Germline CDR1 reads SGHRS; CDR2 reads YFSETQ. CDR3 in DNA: TGCGCCAGCAGCTTGTTGGGGTTAGCCCAAGAGACCCAGTACTTC. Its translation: CASSLLGLAQETQYF. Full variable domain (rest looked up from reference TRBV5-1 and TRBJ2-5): KAGVTQTPRYLIKTRGQQVTLSCSPISGHRSVSWYQQTPGQGLQFLFEYFSETQRNKGNFPGRFSGRQFSNSRSEMNVSTLELGDSALYLCASSLLGLAQETQYFGPGTRLLVL.

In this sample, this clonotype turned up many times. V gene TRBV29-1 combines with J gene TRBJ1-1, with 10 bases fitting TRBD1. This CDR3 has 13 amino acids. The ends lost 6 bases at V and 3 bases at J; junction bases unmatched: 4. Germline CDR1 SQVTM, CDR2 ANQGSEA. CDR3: CSVTGGTDTEAFF. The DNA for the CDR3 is TGCAGCGTGACAGGGGGCACGGACACTGAAGCTTTCTTT.

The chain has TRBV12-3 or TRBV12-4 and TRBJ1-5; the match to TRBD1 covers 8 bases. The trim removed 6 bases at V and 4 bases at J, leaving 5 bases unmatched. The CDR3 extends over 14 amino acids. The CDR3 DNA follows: TGTGCCAGCAGCCCCGGACAGGGAAATCAGCCCCAGCATTTT. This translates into CASSPGQGNQPQHF.

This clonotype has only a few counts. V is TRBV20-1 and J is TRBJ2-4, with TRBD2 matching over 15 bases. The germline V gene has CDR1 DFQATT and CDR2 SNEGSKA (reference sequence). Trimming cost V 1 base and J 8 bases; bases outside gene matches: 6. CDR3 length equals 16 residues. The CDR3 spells CSARGTSGRERDIQYF. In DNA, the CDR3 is TGCAGTGCTAGAGGGACTAGCGGGAGGGAGAGAGACATTCAGTACTTC.

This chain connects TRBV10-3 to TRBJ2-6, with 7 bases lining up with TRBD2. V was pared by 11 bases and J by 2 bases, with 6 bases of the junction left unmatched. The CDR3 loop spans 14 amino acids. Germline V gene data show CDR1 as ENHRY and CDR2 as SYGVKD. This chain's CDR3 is CALSGVPGANVLTF. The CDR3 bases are TGTGCCCTGAGCGGGGTTCCTGGGGCCAACGTCCTGACTTTC.

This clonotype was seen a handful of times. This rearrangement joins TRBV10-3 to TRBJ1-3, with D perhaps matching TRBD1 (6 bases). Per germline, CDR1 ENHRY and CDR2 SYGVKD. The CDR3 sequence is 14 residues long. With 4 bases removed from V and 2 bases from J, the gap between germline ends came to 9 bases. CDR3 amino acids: CAISAGGAGNTIYF. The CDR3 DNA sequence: TGTGCCATCAGTGCGGGGGGCGCTGGAAACACCATATATTTT.

CDR3 sequence (DNA): TGCGCCAGCAGCTCCTGGACAGGGGGCCTAAAAGAGACCCAGTACTTC. This sequence encodes CASSSWTGGLKETQYF. The gene calls are TRBV5-1 and TRBJ2-5; 11 bases map to TRBD1. V shed 3 bases, J shed 3 bases, and the junction held 7 bases outside the gene matches. Germline V CDR1 and CDR2: SGHRS, YFSETQ. This CDR3 has 16 amino acids.

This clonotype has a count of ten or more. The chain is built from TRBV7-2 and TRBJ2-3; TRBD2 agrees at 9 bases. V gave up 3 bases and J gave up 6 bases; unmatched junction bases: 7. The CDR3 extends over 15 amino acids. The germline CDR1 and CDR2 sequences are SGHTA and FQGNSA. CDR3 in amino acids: CASSLPSGATDTQYF. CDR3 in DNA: TGTGCCAGCAGCTTGCCTAGCGGGGCCACGGATACGCAGTATTTT. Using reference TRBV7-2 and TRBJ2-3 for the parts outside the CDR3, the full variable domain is GAGVSQSPSNKVTEKGKDVELRCDPISGHTALYWYRQSLGQGLEFLIYFQGNSAPDKSGLPSDRFSAERTGGSVSTLTIQRTQQEDSAVYLCASSLPSGATDTQYFGPGTRLTVL.

The CDR3 sequence is CSVYQNTEAFF. CDR3 coding DNA: TGCAGCGTTTACCAGAACACTGAAGCTTTCTTT. V gene TRBV29-1 combines with J gene TRBJ1-1, with D hard to call. CDR1 is SQVTM, CDR2 ANQGSEA, per germline. V lost 5 bases to trimming and J lost 1 base, with 5 bases between them. This CDR3 contains 11 residues.

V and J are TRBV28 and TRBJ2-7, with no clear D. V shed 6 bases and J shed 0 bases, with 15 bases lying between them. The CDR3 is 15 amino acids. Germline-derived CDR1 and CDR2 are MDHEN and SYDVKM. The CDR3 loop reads CASSPWNRRSYEQYF. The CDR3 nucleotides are TGTGCCAGCAGCCCATGGAACCGGCGCTCCTACGAGCAGTACTTC.

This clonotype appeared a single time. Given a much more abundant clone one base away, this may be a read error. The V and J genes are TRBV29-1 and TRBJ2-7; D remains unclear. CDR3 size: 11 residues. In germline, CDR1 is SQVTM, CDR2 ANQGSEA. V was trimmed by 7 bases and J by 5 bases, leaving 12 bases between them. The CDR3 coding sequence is TGCAGCGCCTTCCGGGTGGACGAGCAGTACTTC. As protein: CSAFRVDEQYF.

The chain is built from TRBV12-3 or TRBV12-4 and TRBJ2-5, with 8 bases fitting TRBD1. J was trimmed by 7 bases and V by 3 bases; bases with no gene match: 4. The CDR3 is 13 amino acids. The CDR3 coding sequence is TGTGCCAGCAGTTTGGGGACAGGCACGACCCAGTACTTC. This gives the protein CASSLGTGTTQYF.

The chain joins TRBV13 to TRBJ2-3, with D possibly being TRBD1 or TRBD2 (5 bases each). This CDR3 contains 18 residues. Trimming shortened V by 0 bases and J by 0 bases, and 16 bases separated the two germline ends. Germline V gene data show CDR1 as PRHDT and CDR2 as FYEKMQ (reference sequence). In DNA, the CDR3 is TGTGCCAGCAGCTTAGGCGAGGGGAGCACGCCTAGCACAGATACGCAGTATTTT. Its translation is CASSLGEGSTPSTDTQYF. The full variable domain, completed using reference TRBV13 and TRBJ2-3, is AAGVIQSPRHLIKEKRETATLKCYPIPRHDTVYWYQQGPGQDPQFLISFYEKMQSDKGSIPDRFSAQQFSDYHSELNMSSLELGDSALYFCASSLGEGSTPSTDTQYFGPGTRLTVL.

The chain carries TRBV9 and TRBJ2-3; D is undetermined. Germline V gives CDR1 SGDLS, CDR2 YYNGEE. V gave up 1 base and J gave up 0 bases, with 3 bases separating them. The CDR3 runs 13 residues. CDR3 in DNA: TGTGCCAGCAGCGTAATAAGCACAGATACGCAGTATTTT. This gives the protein CASSVISTDTQYF.

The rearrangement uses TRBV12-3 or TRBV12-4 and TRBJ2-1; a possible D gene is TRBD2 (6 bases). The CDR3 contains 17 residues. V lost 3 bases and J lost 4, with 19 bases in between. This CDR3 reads CASSFYPSAGRYNEQFF. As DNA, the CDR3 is TGTGCCAGCAGTTTCTACCCAAGTGCGGGGAGATACAATGAGCAGTTCTTC.

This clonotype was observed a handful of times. The chain's CDR3 is CASSSTDRGAGGYGYTF. As DNA, the CDR3 is TGTGCCAGCAGCTCAACCGACAGGGGGGCGGGTGGCTATGGCTACACCTTC. The V gene is TRBV7-2, the J gene TRBJ1-2; 9 bases are a match to TRBD1. Trimming cost V 4 bases and J 4 bases; bases outside gene matches: 13. This CDR3 has 17 residues. Germline lookup yields CDR1 SGHTA and CDR2 FQGNSA.

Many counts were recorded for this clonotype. The CDR3 spells CASSLEDRVGPGTQYF. The CDR3 nucleotides read TGCGCCAGCAGCTTGGAAGACAGGGTAGGGCCAGGGACCCAGTACTTC. The chain employs TRBV5-1 and TRBJ2-5; 7 nucleotides line up with TRBD1. V trimming: 0 bases; J trimming: 7 bases; junction bases outside the gene matches: 12. The CDR3 spans 16 residues. Germline-derived CDR1 and CDR2 are SGHRS and YFSETQ.

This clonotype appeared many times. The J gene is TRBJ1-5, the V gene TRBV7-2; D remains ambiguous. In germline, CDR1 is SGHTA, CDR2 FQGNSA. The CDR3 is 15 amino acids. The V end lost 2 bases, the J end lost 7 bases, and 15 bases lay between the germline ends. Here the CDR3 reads CASSLPGLEYQPQHF. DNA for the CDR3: TGTGCCAGCAGCTTACCTGGGCTGGAATACCAGCCCCAGCATTTT.

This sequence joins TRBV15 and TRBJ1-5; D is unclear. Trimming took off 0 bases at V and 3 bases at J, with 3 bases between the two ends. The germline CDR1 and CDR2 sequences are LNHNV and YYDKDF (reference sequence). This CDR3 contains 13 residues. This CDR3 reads CATSRDPNQPQHF. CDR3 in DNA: TGTGCCACCAGCAGAGATCCCAATCAGCCCCAGCATTTT.

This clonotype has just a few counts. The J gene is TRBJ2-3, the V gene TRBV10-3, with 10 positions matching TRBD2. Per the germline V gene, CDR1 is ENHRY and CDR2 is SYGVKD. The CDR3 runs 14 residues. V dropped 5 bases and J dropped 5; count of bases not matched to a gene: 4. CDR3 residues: CAISLAGAGDTQYF. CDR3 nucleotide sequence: TGTGCCATCAGTCTAGCGGGAGCGGGAGATACGCAGTATTTT.

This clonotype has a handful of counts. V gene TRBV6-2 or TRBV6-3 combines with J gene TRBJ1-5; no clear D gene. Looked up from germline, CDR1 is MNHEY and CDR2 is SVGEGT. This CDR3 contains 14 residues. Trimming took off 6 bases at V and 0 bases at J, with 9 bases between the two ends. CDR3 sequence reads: CASRGDYSNQPQHF. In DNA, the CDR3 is TGTGCCAGCAGAGGAGATTATAGCAATCAGCCCCAGCATTTT.

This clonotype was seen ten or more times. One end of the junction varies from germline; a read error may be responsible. DNA for the CDR3: TGTGCCAGCAGCCAACGCCCGGGGAGTGAGGAGGATGGGTCCAACGTCCTGACTTTC. Translation: CASSQRPGSEEDGSNVLTF. The V call is TRBV4-2, the J call TRBJ2-6; possibly TRBD2 for D (5 bases). CDR1 is LGHNA and CDR2 is YNFKEQ in the germline V gene. There are 19 residues in the CDR3.

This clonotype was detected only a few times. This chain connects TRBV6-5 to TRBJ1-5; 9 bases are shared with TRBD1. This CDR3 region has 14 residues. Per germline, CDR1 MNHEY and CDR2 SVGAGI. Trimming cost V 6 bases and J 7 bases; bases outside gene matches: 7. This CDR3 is CASSPGTGLQPQHF. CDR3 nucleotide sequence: TGTGCCAGCAGCCCCGGGACAGGGTTGCAGCCCCAGCATTTT.

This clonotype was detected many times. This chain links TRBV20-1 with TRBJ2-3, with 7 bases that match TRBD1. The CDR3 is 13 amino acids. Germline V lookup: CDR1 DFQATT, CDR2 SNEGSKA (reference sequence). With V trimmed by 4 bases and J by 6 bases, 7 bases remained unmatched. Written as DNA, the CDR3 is TGCAGTGCTATAGACAGGGATTGGGATACGCAGTATTTT. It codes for CSAIDRDWDTQYF.

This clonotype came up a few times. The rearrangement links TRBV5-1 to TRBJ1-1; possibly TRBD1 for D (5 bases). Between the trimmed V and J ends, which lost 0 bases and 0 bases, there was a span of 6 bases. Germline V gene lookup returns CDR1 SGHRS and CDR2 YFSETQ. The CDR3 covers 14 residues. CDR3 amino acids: CASSLAGMNTEAFF. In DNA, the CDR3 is TGCGCCAGCAGCTTGGCAGGGATGAACACTGAAGCTTTCTTT.

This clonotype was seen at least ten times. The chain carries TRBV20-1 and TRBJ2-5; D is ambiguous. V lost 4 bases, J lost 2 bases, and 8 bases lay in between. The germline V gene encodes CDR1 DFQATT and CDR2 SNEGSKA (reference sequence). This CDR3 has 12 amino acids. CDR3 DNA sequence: TGCAGTGCTACCCATGGGCAAGAGACCCAGTACTTC. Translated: CSATHGQETQYF.

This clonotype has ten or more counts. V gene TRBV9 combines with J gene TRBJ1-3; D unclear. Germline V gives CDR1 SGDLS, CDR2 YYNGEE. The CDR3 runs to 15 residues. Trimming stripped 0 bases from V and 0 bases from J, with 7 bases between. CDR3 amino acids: CASSVVGFSGNTIYF. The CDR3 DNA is TGTGCCAGCAGCGTAGTAGGGTTCTCTGGAAACACCATATATTTT. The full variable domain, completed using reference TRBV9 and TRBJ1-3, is DSGVTQTPKHLITATGQRVTLRCSPRSGDLSVYWYQQSLDQGLQFLIQYYNGEERAKGNILERFSAQQFPDLHSELNLSSLELGDSALYFCASSVVGFSGNTIYFGEGSWLTVV.

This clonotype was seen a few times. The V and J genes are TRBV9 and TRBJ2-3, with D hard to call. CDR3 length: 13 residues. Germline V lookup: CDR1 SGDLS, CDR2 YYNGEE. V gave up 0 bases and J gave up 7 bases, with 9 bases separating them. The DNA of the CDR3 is TGTGCCAGCAGCGTAGTCTCCGGAAATACGCAGTATTTT. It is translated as CASSVVSGNTQYF. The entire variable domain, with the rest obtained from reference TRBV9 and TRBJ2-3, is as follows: DSGVTQTPKHLITATGQRVTLRCSPRSGDLSVYWYQQSLDQGLQFLIQYYNGEERAKGNILERFSAQQFPDLHSELNLSSLELGDSALYFCASSVVSGNTQYFGPGTRLTVL.

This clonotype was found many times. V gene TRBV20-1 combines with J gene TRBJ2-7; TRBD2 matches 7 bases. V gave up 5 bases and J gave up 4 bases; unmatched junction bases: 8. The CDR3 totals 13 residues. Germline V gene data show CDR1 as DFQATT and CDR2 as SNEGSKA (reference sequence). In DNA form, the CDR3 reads TGCAGTGCTCCCGTGAGCGGGATTTACGAGCAGTACTTC. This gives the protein CSAPVSGIYEQYF.

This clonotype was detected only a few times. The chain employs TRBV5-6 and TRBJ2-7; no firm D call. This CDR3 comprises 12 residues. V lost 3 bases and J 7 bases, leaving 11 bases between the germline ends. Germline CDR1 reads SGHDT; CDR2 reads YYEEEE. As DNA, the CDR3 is TGTGCCAGCAGCTCTCCCGGCGCGGAGCAGTACTTC. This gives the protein CASSSPGAEQYF.